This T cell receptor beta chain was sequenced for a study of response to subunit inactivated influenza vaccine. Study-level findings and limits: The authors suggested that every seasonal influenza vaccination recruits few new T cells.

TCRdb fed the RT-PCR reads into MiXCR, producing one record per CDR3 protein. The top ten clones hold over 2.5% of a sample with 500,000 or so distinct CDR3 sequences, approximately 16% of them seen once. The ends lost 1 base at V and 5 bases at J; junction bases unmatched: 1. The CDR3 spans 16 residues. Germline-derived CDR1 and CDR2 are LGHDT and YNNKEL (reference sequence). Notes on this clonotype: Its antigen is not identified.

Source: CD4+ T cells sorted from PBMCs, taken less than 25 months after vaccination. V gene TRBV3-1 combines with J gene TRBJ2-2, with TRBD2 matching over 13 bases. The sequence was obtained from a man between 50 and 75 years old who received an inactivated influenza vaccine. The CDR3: CASSQATSGRTGELFF. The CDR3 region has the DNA TGTGCCAGCAGCCAAGCGACTAGCGGGAGGACCGGGGAGCTGTTTTTT.